Detailed here is one TCR beta chain. The antigen is unknown. The PCR made use of 60 Vbeta and 13 Jbeta primers. TCRdb keeps only in-frame clones here, not all; method: immunoSEQ multiplex PCR. The sample consists of 200,000 to 300,000 clones, 84% of them appearing once. The data were obtained in a study of cytomegalovirus exposure and HLA in healthy donors. The ends lost 8 bases at V and 6 bases at J; junction bases unmatched: 24. CDR3 length equals 19 residues. Germline loops: CDR1 SEHNR, CDR2 FQNEAQ (reference sequence). The study, taken as a whole, reports: Among the most significant clusters, several appeared linked to common viral pathogens in a later analysis.

The receptor was derived from a woman in her 40s in good health and CMV-seropositive. The gene calls are TRBV7-9 and TRBJ2-7; the match to TRBD2 covers 11 bases. Sequenced input: PBMCs. In DNA form, the CDR3 reads TGTGCCAGCCGGGGACTAGCGGAAAACAACAACCTTTTCGCAGCCGAGCAGTACTTC. Encoded protein: CASRGLAENNNLFAAEQYF.